The 30 T cell receptor beta chains below come from one sample, sequenced in a study of cytomegalovirus exposure and HLA in healthy donors. Repertoires were generated with immunoSEQ multiplex PCR, while TCRdb's copy carries only in-frame clones and drops some. The repertoire consists of roughly 62,000 clones, with 91% occurring once and the leading ten covering 2.2%. Sequenced: PBMCs. All receptors derive from a young woman in good health and CMV-seronegative.

The rearrangement joins TRBV2 to TRBJ1-1, with a weak D call TRBD1 (6 bases). Germline V CDR1 and CDR2: SNHLY, FYNNEI. The CDR3 loop spans 16 amino acids. Trimming left V 6 bases short and J 1 base short, with 18 bases between. The CDR3 here is CASRTGHQGGNTEAFF. The DNA for the CDR3 is TGTGCCAGCAGGACGGGACATCAAGGAGGGAACACTGAAGCTTTCTTT.

This chain connects TRBV6-7 to TRBJ2-7, with no clear D. TRBV6-7 is known as an ORF, though its function is uncertain. V lost 2 bases and J 3 bases, leaving 14 bases between the germline ends. The CDR3 loop spans 15 amino acids. The CDR3, as DNA: TGTGCCAGCAGTTACGTTACCATAGAAATCTACGAGCAGTACTTC. Encoded protein: CASSYVTIEIYEQYF.

The chain links TRBV10-3 to TRBJ2-5, with 9 bases fitting TRBD1. The CDR3 spans 14 residues. The germline V gene encodes CDR1 ENHRY and CDR2 SYGVKD. V lost 9 bases to trimming and J lost 1 base; unmatched junction nucleotides: 6. The CDR3 DNA is TGTGCCATATCGGGACAGGGTAGCCAAGAGACCCAGTACTTC. Its translation: CAISGQGSQETQYF.

Only one count was recorded for this clone. This chain joins TRBV9 and TRBJ1-4, with 7 bases aligning to TRBD1. Germline values: CDR1 SGDLS, CDR2 YYNGEE. V lost 4 bases and J lost 11; bases outside the gene matches: 2. This CDR3 spans 11 amino acids. CDR3 bases: TGTGCCAGCAGCCCAGGGGGGAAACTGTTTTTT. Its protein is CASSPGGKLFF.

This rearrangement joins TRBV6-5 to TRBJ2-7; D is undetermined. Germline V gives CDR1 MNHEY, CDR2 SVGAGI. The CDR3 extends over 13 amino acids. Trimming took 5 bases from V and 0 from J, leaving 8 bases between them. The CDR3 here is CASSQYGSYEQYF. The CDR3 coding sequence is TGTGCCAGCAGTCAATACGGCTCCTACGAGCAGTACTTC.

The rearrangement uses TRBV27 and TRBJ1-5, with no clear D. CDR1 MNHEY and CDR2 SMNVEV come from the germline V gene (reference sequence). The CDR3 sequence is 14 residues long. V lost 0 bases to trimming and J lost 1 base, with 4 bases between them. CDR3 sequence reads: CASSLSGSNQPQHF. The CDR3 DNA reads TGTGCCAGCAGTTTATCTGGCAGCAATCAGCCCCAGCATTTT.

This clone was counted a single time. This chain joins TRBV6-6 and TRBJ1-2, with 8 bases matching TRBD1. Germline V gene lookup returns CDR1 MNHNY and CDR2 SVGAGI (reference sequence). Germline trimming cut 5 bases from V and 10 bases from J; bases unmatched to any gene: 6. The CDR3 covers 12 residues. The CDR3 nucleotides read TGTGCCAGCAGTACAGGACAGGGTAACTACACCTTC. Amino acid sequence: CASSTGQGNYTF.

J is TRBJ2-7 and V is TRBV7-3; D is unresolved. The CDR3 is 14 amino acids. Germline loops: CDR1 SGHTA, CDR2 FQGTGA. V shed 1 base and J shed 2 bases, with 9 bases lying between them. CDR3 region: CASSLNSNAYEQYF. CDR3 nucleotide sequence: TGTGCCAGCAGCTTAAATAGTAACGCCTACGAGCAGTACTTC.

The chain links TRBV7-9 to TRBJ2-7; the match to TRBD1 covers 7 bases. The CDR3 is made up of 16 amino acids. Germline V gene data show CDR1 as SEHNR and CDR2 as FQNEAQ (reference sequence). The trim removed 5 bases at V and 2 bases at J, leaving 12 bases unmatched. CDR3 coding DNA: TGTGCCAGCAGCCCTATAACGGGACAGCGAACCTACGAGCAGTACTTC. Amino acids: CASSPITGQRTYEQYF. Complete variable domain (other parts from reference TRBV7-9 and TRBJ2-7): DTGVSQNPRHKITKRGQNVTFRCDPISEHNRLYWYRQTLGQGPEFLTYFQNEAQLEKSRLLSDRFSAERPKGSFSTLEIQRTEQGDSAMYLCASSPITGQRTYEQYFGPGTRLTVT.

The chain is built from TRBV7-9 and TRBJ2-7; a possible D gene is TRBD2 (6 bases). The CDR3 runs to 14 residues. Trimming took 7 bases from V and 5 from J, leaving 18 bases between them. Germline V gives CDR1 SEHNR, CDR2 FQNEAQ (reference sequence). The CDR3 region has the DNA TGTGCCAGCATTAGAGGCGGGATAACTGACGAGCAGTACTTC. It translates to CASIRGGITDEQYF. The variable domain in full, with the rest retrieved from reference TRBV7-9 and TRBJ2-7, is DTGVSQNPRHKITKRGQNVTFRCDPISEHNRLYWYRQTLGQGPEFLTYFQNEAQLEKSRLLSDRFSAERPKGSFSTLEIQRTEQGDSAMYLCASIRGGITDEQYFGPGTRLTVT.

CDR3 amino acids: CASSLSGRRADTQYF. CDR3 nucleotide sequence: TGCGCCAGCAGCTTGAGCGGGAGGAGGGCAGATACGCAGTATTTT. The chain recombines TRBV5-1 with TRBJ2-3; 9 nucleotides match TRBD2. Germline CDR1 is SGHRS and CDR2 is YFSETQ. After removal of 1 base from V and 4 bases from J, the junction contained 4 bases not matched to a gene. The CDR3 spans 15 residues.

The genes are TRBV28 and TRBJ2-5; the D is unclear. The J call could be wrong; TRBJ2-7 is a better fit for the DNA end. The germline CDR1 and CDR2 sequences are MDHEN and SYDVKM. This CDR3 is 15 amino acids long. The CDR3 bases are TGTGCCAGCAGACCACATAGTGGCTCAGACTACGAGCAGTACTTC. Its translation is CASRPHSGSDYEQYF.

The chain employs TRBV5-4 and TRBJ2-2; 9 bases align to TRBD2. The CDR3 runs 15 residues. Trimming took 1 base from V and 5 from J; bases not matched to a gene: 3. The germline V gene has CDR1 SGHNT and CDR2 YYREEE (reference sequence). CDR3: CASSLLAGGTGELFF. CDR3 DNA: TGTGCCAGCAGCTTGTTGGCGGGAGGGACCGGGGAGCTGTTTTTT. Drawing the rest from reference TRBV5-4 and TRBJ2-2, the complete variable domain is ETGVTQSPTHLIKTRGQQVTLRCSSQSGHNTVSWYQQALGQGPQFIFQYYREEENGRGNFPPRFSGLQFPNYSSELNVNALELDDSALYLCASSLLAGGTGELFFGEGSRLTVL.

The chain has TRBV4-2 and TRBJ2-3; 7 bases agree with TRBD1. The CDR3 runs 16 residues. V dropped 0 bases and J dropped 2; count of bases not matched to a gene: 5. Germline V lookup: CDR1 LGHNA, CDR2 YNFKEQ. CDR3 amino acids: CASSQDRTGFTDTQYF. The DNA of the CDR3 is TGTGCCAGCAGCCAAGATCGGACAGGATTCACAGATACGCAGTATTTT.

V usage is TRBV11-2 and J usage is TRBJ2-7; the match to TRBD1 covers 9 bases. CDR1 is SGHAT, CDR2 FQNNGV, per germline. The CDR3 totals 14 residues. CDR3 nucleotide sequence: TGTGCCAGCAGCCACCGGACAGGGGTGGGTTTTTTCACCGTC. It encodes CASSHRTGVGFFTV.

This clone was detected once. This chain uses TRBV5-5 with TRBJ2-3; D may be TRBD2 (6 bases). V lost 6 bases and J lost 1, with 18 bases in between. Germline V lookup: CDR1 SGHKS, CDR2 YYEKEE (reference sequence). The CDR3 covers 16 residues. The CDR3 reads CASTAEEGLGTDTQYF. The CDR3 DNA reads TGTGCCAGCACCGCCGAGGAGGGACTGGGCACAGATACGCAGTATTTT.

The chain joins TRBV11-2 to TRBJ2-4, with D possibly matching TRBD2 (7 bases). The CDR3 runs 17 residues. CDR1 and CDR2 from the germline V gene are SGHAT and FQNNGV. The germline V and J ends were trimmed by 5 bases and 3 bases, with 20 bases remaining between them. CDR3 sequence (DNA): TGTGCCAGCAGCCGCGAAACGGGGGGCGGAGGCAAAAACATTCAGTACTTC. This sequence encodes CASSRETGGGGKNIQYF.

This clone appeared a single time. V gene TRBV11-2 combines with J gene TRBJ1-1, with D unclear. Between the trimmed V and J ends, which lost 1 base and 3 bases, there was a span of 6 bases. The CDR3 covers 13 residues. Germline assignment: CDR1 SGHAT and CDR2 FQNNGV. The CDR3 DNA is TGTGCCAGCAGCTTAGTAGAGGACACTGAAGCTTTCTTT. Translated: CASSLVEDTEAFF.

V gene TRBV5-1 combines with J gene TRBJ2-1, with D hard to call. The V gene lost 1 base and the J gene lost 1 base, with 9 bases spanning the gap. CDR3 length: 15 amino acids. The germline CDR1 and CDR2 sequences are SGHRS and YFSETQ. CDR3 loop: CASSLLGTSYNEQFF. The CDR3 DNA reads as TGCGCCAGCAGCTTGTTGGGCACGTCCTACAATGAGCAGTTCTTC.

The chain has TRBV7-9 and TRBJ1-2, with unresolved D. V gave up 1 base and J gave up 7 bases, with 10 bases separating them. Germline V CDR1 and CDR2: SEHNR, FQNEAQ (reference sequence). This CDR3 comprises 13 residues. CDR3 protein: CASSLVAGSGYTF. In DNA, the CDR3 is TGTGCCAGCAGCTTAGTGGCCGGGTCTGGCTACACCTTC.

The chain couples TRBV27 to TRBJ2-7; no firm D call. Trimming pared 3 bases from V and 0 bases from J, leaving 9 bases between. Germline V gene lookup returns CDR1 MNHEY and CDR2 SMNVEV (reference sequence). The CDR3 totals 14 residues. The CDR3 DNA reads TGTGCCAGCAGTTTCGAGGTAGACTCCTACGAGCAGTACTTC. This encodes CASSFEVDSYEQYF.

V is TRBV5-5 and J is TRBJ2-7; 11 bases align to TRBD2. The CDR3 runs 16 residues. CDR1 SGHKS and CDR2 YYEKEE come from the germline V gene (reference sequence). The V gene end was trimmed by 0 bases and the J gene end by 5 bases; junction bases not matched to a gene: 7. In DNA, the CDR3 is TGTGCCAGCAGCTTGGTACTCGGACTAGCGGGTGACGAGCAGTACTTC. The encoded protein is CASSLVLGLAGDEQYF.

The CDR3 loop reads CASSVAPGNTGELFF. As DNA, the CDR3 is TGTGCCAGCAGCGTAGCTCCCGGGAACACCGGGGAGCTGTTTTTT. The chain links TRBV9 to TRBJ2-2; D gene ambiguous. Germline lookup yields CDR1 SGDLS and CDR2 YYNGEE. The V and J ends lost 0 bases and 1 base respectively, with 7 bases between them. The CDR3 has 15 amino acids.

As concerns this clone: One end of the junction is discordant with germline, which a read error may explain. The chain links TRBV5-6 to TRBJ2-4, with a possible D match to TRBD1 (5 bases). The CDR3 length is 12 residues. The germline CDR1 and CDR2 sequences are SGHDT and YYEEEE. CDR3 sequence reads: CASSHGKGDGHF. The CDR3 nucleotides read TGTGCCAGCAGCCATGGTAAAGGGGATGGACACTTC.

This clone was detected once. The rearrangement links TRBV28 to TRBJ2-3; 7 bases are a match to TRBD1. CDR3 size: 16 residues. Trimming at V came to 6 bases and at J to 2 bases, leaving 11 bases not matched to a gene. Germline-derived CDR1 and CDR2 are MDHEN and SYDVKM. This CDR3 reads CASSRRQGLYTDTQYF. CDR3 nucleotide sequence: TGTGCCAGCAGCCGAAGACAGGGCCTATACACAGATACGCAGTATTTT.

The V gene is TRBV12-5, the J gene TRBJ2-5, with 12 bases identical to TRBD2. The CDR3 sequence is 16 residues long. Germline trimming cut 0 bases from V and 5 bases from J; bases unmatched to any gene: 4. From germline, CDR1 is LGHNT and CDR2 FRNRAP. The CDR3 reads CASGLVLAGGPETQYF. The CDR3 bases are TGTGCTAGTGGTTTGGTTCTAGCGGGAGGGCCCGAGACCCAGTACTTC.

Relative to its sample, this clone is medium-sized (0.01 to 0.1%). The chain carries TRBV11-2 and TRBJ2-7, with a weak D call TRBD2 (6 bases). The CDR3 consists of 12 residues. The germline V gene has CDR1 SGHAT and CDR2 FQNNGV. V was shortened by 5 bases and J by 4 bases, with 9 bases between the two germline ends. CDR3 sequence reads: CASSTGLYEQYF. CDR3 bases: TGTGCCAGCAGCACGGGACTTTACGAGCAGTACTTC.

The chain has TRBV5-6 and TRBJ2-7; D is ambiguous. Looked up from germline, CDR1 is SGHDT and CDR2 is YYEEEE. Trimming took off 5 bases at V and 4 bases at J, with 16 bases between the two ends. This CDR3 is 14 amino acids long. CDR3 in DNA: TGTGCCAGCAGGCGGCGTGGCGGAAGGTACGAGCAGTACTTC. Translation: CASRRRGGRYEQYF.

The rearrangement uses TRBV11-2 and TRBJ2-2; TRBD1 matches at 9 bases. From germline, CDR1 is SGHAT and CDR2 FQNNGV. J lost 5 bases, V lost 0 bases, and 4 bases had no gene match. The CDR3 totals 16 residues. Here the CDR3 reads CASSLETGGWTGELFF. The CDR3 DNA reads TGTGCCAGCAGCTTAGAGACAGGGGGATGGACCGGGGAGCTGTTTTTT.

The V and J genes are TRBV2 and TRBJ2-7; 9 bases align to TRBD2. The CDR3 loop spans 16 amino acids. The V and J ends lost 6 bases and 6 bases, in that order; junction bases with no gene match: 15. CDR1 SNHLY and CDR2 FYNNEI come from the germline V gene. In nucleotides, the CDR3 is TGTGCCAGCAGCAAAGAAGCGGGAGGTACATTAGGCGAGCAGTACTTC. This translates into CASSKEAGGTLGEQYF.